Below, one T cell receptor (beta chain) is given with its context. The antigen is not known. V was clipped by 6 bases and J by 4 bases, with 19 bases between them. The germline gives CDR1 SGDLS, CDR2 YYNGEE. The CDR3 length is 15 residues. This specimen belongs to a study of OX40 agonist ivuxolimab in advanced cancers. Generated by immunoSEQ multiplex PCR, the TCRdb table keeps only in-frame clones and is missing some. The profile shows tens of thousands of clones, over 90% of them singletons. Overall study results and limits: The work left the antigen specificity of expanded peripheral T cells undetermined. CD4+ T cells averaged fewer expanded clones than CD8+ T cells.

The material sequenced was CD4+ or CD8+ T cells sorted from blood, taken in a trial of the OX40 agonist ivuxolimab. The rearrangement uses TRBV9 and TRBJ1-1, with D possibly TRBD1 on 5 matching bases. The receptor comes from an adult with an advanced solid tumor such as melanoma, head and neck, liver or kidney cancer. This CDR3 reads CASNPRGNLRTEAFF. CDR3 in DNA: TGTGCCAGCAACCCACGGGGGAATTTGCGCACTGAAGCTTTCTTT.